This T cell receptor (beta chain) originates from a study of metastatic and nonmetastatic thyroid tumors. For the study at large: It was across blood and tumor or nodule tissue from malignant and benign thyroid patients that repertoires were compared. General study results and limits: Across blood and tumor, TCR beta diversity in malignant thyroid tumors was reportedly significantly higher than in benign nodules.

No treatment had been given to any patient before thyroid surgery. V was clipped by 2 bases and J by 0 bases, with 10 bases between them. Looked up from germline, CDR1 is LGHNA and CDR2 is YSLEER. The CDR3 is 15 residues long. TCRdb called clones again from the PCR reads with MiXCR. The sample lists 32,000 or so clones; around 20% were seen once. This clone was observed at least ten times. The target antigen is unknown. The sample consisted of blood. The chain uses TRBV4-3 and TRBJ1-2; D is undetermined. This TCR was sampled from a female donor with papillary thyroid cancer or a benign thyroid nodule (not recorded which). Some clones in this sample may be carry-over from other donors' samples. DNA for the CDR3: TGCGCCAGCAGCCAATCTACCTTCACTAACTATGGCTACACCTTC. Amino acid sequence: CASSQSTFTNYGYTF.